This T cell receptor beta chain was identified during a study of blood T cells in healthy people across ages. Study-wide results and caveats: It was found that TCR beta diversity correlated strongly with the percentage of naive T cells.

As for this clonotype: Its specificity is not known.

Ranging in age from roughly 6 to 90, the donors were healthy Caucasian individuals from Russia. This CDR3 comprises 15 residues. Trimming removed 2 bases at V and 3 bases at J, with 13 bases between. The germline V gene encodes CDR1 SNHLY and CDR2 FYNNEI. PCR was performed a second time for about 6 to 11 cycles using a sample-barcoded 5' primer and a J-beta primer mix. TCRdb re-derived calls from the 5' RACE reads in MiXCR, one entry per CDR3 protein. Here the sample spans some 1.8 million distinct CDR3 sequences, roughly two fifths being singletons. This TCR was recovered from a human donor in good health. V and J are TRBV2 and TRBJ1-1; no definite D call. Sequenced: blood. Here the CDR3 reads CASSEYFLRDTEAFF. CDR3 DNA: TGTGCCAGCAGTGAATATTTCCTAAGGGACACTGAAGCTTTCTTT.